This TCR beta chain was sequenced for a study of T cells in Graves' hyperthyroidism and ophthalmopathy. The CDR3 loop spans 15 amino acids. Looked up from germline, CDR1 is MNHEY and CDR2 is SMNVEV (reference sequence). Amplification targeted TCR beta CDR3 regions from RNA transcripts. In the first-round RT-PCR of the TCR CDR3, the HTBI primer set was used. In TCRdb, the multiplex PCR reads were re-called with MiXCR into one record per CDR3 protein. There are 250,000 to 400,000 distinct CDR3 sequences in the sample; about an eighth occur only once, and 34% lies in the top ten. Regarding this clonotype: At one of its ends the junction is not consistent with the germline gene, which may arise from a read error.

The sequence was obtained from a woman in her thirties or forties with Graves' ophthalmopathy. Sequenced: blood. The rearrangement joins TRBV27 to TRBJ2-3; 10 positions agree with TRBD1. DNA for the CDR3: TGTGCCAGCAGATGGACAGGGGGACTCACAGATGCGCAGTATTTT. This encodes CASRWTGGLTDAQYF.